These 6 T cell receptor beta chains were sequenced from one sample in a study of T cells in localized non-small cell lung cancer. Sequencing used immunoSEQ multiplex PCR; TCRdb keeps in-frame clones, though not all of them. This sample has approximately 2,600 clones; less than 25% occur once, and the top ten carry around 8%. Sequenced here: lung tumor tissue, sampled before any cancer treatment. The receptors stem from a male donor aged 60 or over with stage III squamous cell lung carcinoma.

V usage is TRBV19 and J usage is TRBJ1-3; no firm D call. The CDR3 extends over 15 amino acids. V was shortened by 7 bases and J by 0 bases, with 13 bases between the two germline ends. From germline, CDR1 is LNHDA and CDR2 SQIVND (reference sequence). The CDR3 nucleotides are TGTGCCAGTAAGGCCCCCCGTAACTCTGGAAACACCATATATTTT. Translating gives CASKAPRNSGNTIYF.

This clone turned up a few times. This chain joins TRBV15 and TRBJ2-5; D possibly uses TRBD1 or TRBD2 (6 bases each). Germline CDR1 reads LNHNV; CDR2 reads YYDKDF (reference sequence). Deletions cut 3 bases from V and 6 bases from J, with 14 bases between. The CDR3 is made up of 14 amino acids. CDR3 amino acids: CATSSDPRGQTQYF. The DNA of the CDR3 is TGTGCCACCAGCAGCGACCCTCGGGGGCAGACCCAGTACTTC. The full variable domain, completed using reference TRBV15 and TRBJ2-5, is DAMVIQNPRYQVTQFGKPVTLSCSQTLNHNVMYWYQQKSSQAPKLLFHYYDKDFNNEADTPDNFQSRRPNTSFCFLDIRSPGLGDTAMYLCATSSDPRGQTQYFGPGTRLLVL.

V is TRBV23-1 and J is TRBJ2-2; D might be TRBD1 (5 bases). TRBV23-1 is an open reading frame, and its role is uncertain. Trimming pared 6 bases from V and 5 bases from J, leaving 10 bases between. The CDR3 covers 13 residues. Written as DNA, the CDR3 is TGCGCCAGCAGCCTACAGGTTACCGGGGAGCTGTTTTTT. It is translated as CASSLQVTGELFF.

The rearrangement links TRBV11-3 to TRBJ2-2, with D perhaps being TRBD1 or TRBD2 (6 bases each). Germline assignment: CDR1 SGHNT and CDR2 YENEEA. Trimming removed 3 bases at V and 4 bases at J, with 12 bases between. This CDR3 spans 15 amino acids. CDR3 nucleotide sequence: TGTGCCAGCAGCTTTTGGGGGGCATTCACCGGGGAGCTGTTTTTT. Translating it yields CASSFWGAFTGELFF.

The chain is built from TRBV6-8 and TRBJ1-5; 10 bases line up with TRBD1. J was trimmed by 0 bases and V by 6 bases; bases with no gene match: 5. The CDR3 has 16 residues. From germline, CDR1 is MNHGY and CDR2 SAAAGT. The CDR3 coding sequence is TGTGCCAGCAGGAGACAGGGGGCTATTAGCAATCAGCCCCAGCATTTT. Protein sequence: CASRRQGAISNQPQHF.

This clone is labeled large. The chain has TRBV11-3 and TRBJ1-1; D is possibly TRBD1 (5 bases). The V gene lost 0 bases and the J gene lost 1 base, with 12 bases spanning the gap. The CDR3 spans 16 residues. The germline CDR1 and CDR2 sequences are SGHNT and YENEEA. In DNA, the CDR3 is TGTGCCAGCAGCTTAGATCTGCAGGGTGGGAACACTGAAGCTTTCTTT. Amino acids: CASSLDLQGGNTEAFF.